The next 32 T cell receptor beta chains were all read from a single sample in a study of blood T cells in healthy people across ages. A J-beta primer mix and a sample-barcoded 5' primer were used in a second PCR of about 7 to 11 cycles. MiXCR was run by TCRdb on the 5' RACE reads, yielding one entry per CDR3 protein. The sample contains roughly 1.5 million distinct CDR3 sequences, less than 45% of which appear only once. What was sequenced was blood. The receptors originated from a woman between 18 and 29 years old in good health.

This clonotype was picked up many times. The V call is TRBV9, the J call TRBJ2-7; D gene uncertain. CDR1 is SGDLS, CDR2 YYNGEE, per germline. Trimming left V 0 bases short and J 3 bases short, with 7 bases between. The CDR3 totals 13 residues. The CDR3 loop reads CASSVGEGYEQYF. CDR3 nucleotides: TGTGCCAGCAGCGTAGGAGAAGGCTACGAGCAGTACTTC.

The chain recombines TRBV7-9 with TRBJ2-5, with 7 positions matching TRBD1. V gave up 5 bases and J gave up 1 base; unmatched junction bases: 7. The CDR3 is made up of 15 amino acids. Per germline, CDR1 SEHNR and CDR2 FQNEAQ (reference sequence). The CDR3 spells CASSDDRVSQETQYF. The DNA of the CDR3 is TGTGCCAGCAGCGACGACAGGGTTAGCCAAGAGACCCAGTACTTC. Complete variable domain (other parts from reference TRBV7-9 and TRBJ2-5): DTGVSQNPRHKITKRGQNVTFRCDPISEHNRLYWYRQTLGQGPEFLTYFQNEAQLEKSRLLSDRFSAERPKGSFSTLEIQRTEQGDSAMYLCASSDDRVSQETQYFGPGTRLLVL.

The CDR3 region has the DNA TGTGCCAGCAGTTGGGTCCCGGGAGAATACGAGCAGTACTTC. Protein: CASSWVPGEYEQYF. The chain couples TRBV6-5 to TRBJ2-7, with D possibly matching TRBD2 (6 bases). This CDR3 comprises 14 residues. Deletions cut 4 bases from V and 4 bases from J, with 14 bases between. In germline, CDR1 is MNHEY, CDR2 SVGAGI.

The rearrangement joins TRBV20-1 to TRBJ2-1, with D perhaps matching TRBD2 (7 bases). CDR1 and CDR2 from the germline V gene are DFQATT and SNEGSKA (reference sequence). V was shortened by 3 bases and J by 2 bases, with 23 bases between the two germline ends. The CDR3 covers 18 residues. CDR3 protein: CSASGRPWGGQTYNEQFF. In nucleotides, the CDR3 is TGCAGTGCTAGCGGAAGACCGTGGGGGGGGCAGACCTACAATGAGCAGTTCTTC.

The V and J genes are TRBV7-9 and TRBJ2-1; no clear D. The V gene's germline CDR1 is SEHNR and CDR2 FQNEAQ (reference sequence). Trimming removed 11 bases at V and 2 bases at J, with 13 bases between. CDR3 length: 13 residues. Written as DNA, the CDR3 is TGTGCCCCATCAAGAGCAACCTACAATGAGCAGTTCTTC. This sequence encodes CAPSRATYNEQFF.

The chain recombines TRBV10-3 with TRBJ2-1; D unresolved. The V gene lost 3 bases and the J gene lost 9 bases, with 18 bases spanning the gap. The CDR3 covers 15 residues. Germline CDR1 ENHRY, CDR2 SYGVKD. The CDR3 region is CAISDGAHSTGEQFF. CDR3 coding DNA: TGTGCCATCAGTGATGGAGCCCACTCCACTGGTGAGCAGTTCTTC.

The J gene is TRBJ2-7, the V gene TRBV12-3 or TRBV12-4; TRBD2 is a possible D gene (5 bases). V was shortened by 5 bases and J by 2 bases, with 16 bases between the two germline ends. This CDR3 comprises 15 residues. CDR3 coding DNA: TGTGCCAGCAGTCTAACCGGGGTGTCACCCTACGAGCAGTACTTC. This translates into CASSLTGVSPYEQYF.

Worth noting for this clonotype: A read error may explain this, as a much larger clone is one base away. The J gene is TRBJ1-5, the V gene TRBV12-3 or TRBV12-4; tentative D call: TRBD1 (5 bases). V lost 4 bases to trimming and J lost 1 base, with 8 bases between them. The CDR3 covers 14 residues. Here the CDR3 DNA reads TGTGCCAGCAGTTCCGGGACGAGCAATCAGCCCCAGCATTTT. It is translated as CASSSGTSNQPQHF.

The chain is built from TRBV7-2 and TRBJ1-4; D is unclear. This CDR3 has 15 residues. Trimming removed 3 bases at V and 1 base at J, with 9 bases between. Germline V gives CDR1 SGHTA, CDR2 FQGNSA. The CDR3 loop reads CASSLYKQTNEKLFF. The CDR3 coding sequence is TGTGCCAGCAGCTTGTACAAGCAAACTAATGAAAAACTGTTTTTT.

This chain connects TRBV29-1 to TRBJ2-7; the D is unclear. V was clipped by 6 bases and J by 2 bases, with 17 bases between them. Germline assignment: CDR1 SQVTM and CDR2 ANQGSEA. CDR3 size: 14 residues. CDR3 sequence reads: CSVVRVHDTYEQYF. The CDR3 DNA reads as TGCAGCGTGGTACGGGTCCACGACACCTACGAGCAGTACTTC.

This clonotype has just a few counts. The chain is built from TRBV29-1 and TRBJ2-7; 8 bases are shared with TRBD2. The CDR3 sequence is 14 residues long. The V and J ends lost 5 bases and 3 bases, in that order; junction bases with no gene match: 9. Germline loops: CDR1 SQVTM, CDR2 ANQGSEA. The CDR3 reads CSVKRGLAGYEQYF. CDR3 nucleotide sequence: TGCAGCGTTAAACGTGGACTAGCCGGCTACGAGCAGTACTTC.

The sample holds a few counts of this clonotype. This chain links TRBV2 with TRBJ2-4; a possible D gene is TRBD2 (5 bases). The J call could be wrong; TRBJ2-5 is a better fit for the DNA end. There are 16 residues in the CDR3. Germline V CDR1 and CDR2: SNHLY, FYNNEI. CDR3 region: CASSESPSQYGETQYF. Here the CDR3 DNA reads TGTGCCAGCAGTGAGTCTCCTAGCCAATATGGGGAGACCCAGTACTTC.

The chain combines TRBV7-2 with TRBJ1-5, with D possibly being TRBD1 (5 bases). The germline V gene has CDR1 SGHTA and CDR2 FQGNSA. The germline V and J ends were trimmed by 0 bases and 3 bases, with 18 bases remaining between them. The CDR3 sequence is 18 residues long. CDR3 nucleotide sequence: TGTGCCAGCAGCTTAGCCTATCGGGGACCGAAATACAATCAGCCCCAGCATTTT. Translating gives CASSLAYRGPKYNQPQHF.

The chain recombines TRBV20-1 with TRBJ2-1; a possible D gene is TRBD2 (5 bases). Germline V CDR1 and CDR2: DFQATT, SNEGSKA (reference sequence). V was clipped by 0 bases and J by 15 bases, with 15 bases between them. This CDR3 comprises 12 residues. In DNA, the CDR3 is TGCAGTGCTAGAGATTCGCGGGCTAAACCGTTCTTC. It translates to CSARDSRAKPFF.

This clonotype was recorded a few times. The chain recombines TRBV4-1 with TRBJ2-1, with D perhaps matching TRBD1 (5 bases). The CDR3 spans 17 residues. Germline CDR1 reads MGHRA; CDR2 reads YSYEKL. Trimming took 0 bases from V and 4 from J, leaving 16 bases between them. The CDR3 sequence: CASSQDRGAIRYNEQFF. The CDR3, as DNA: TGCGCCAGCAGCCAAGATCGTGGGGCCATCCGTTACAATGAGCAGTTCTTC.

The table lists this clonotype with a count of one. Sequence at one end of the junction differs from germline and may be a read error. The chain recombines TRBV5-1 with TRBJ2-7; D call uncertain. CDR1 SGHRS and CDR2 YFSETQ come from the germline V gene. There are 15 residues in the CDR3. CDR3 loop: CASSLLAGSPYGQYF. For the CDR3, the DNA is TGCGCCAGCAGCCTTCTGGCAGGCTCGCCCTACGGGCAGTACTTC.

The rearrangement joins TRBV2 to TRBJ1-1; D remains unclear. This CDR3 spans 13 amino acids. CDR1 and CDR2 (germline): SNHLY, FYNNEI. V dropped 5 bases and J dropped 1 base, with 8 bases sitting between them. The chain's CDR3 is CASSPESNTEAFF. In DNA, the CDR3 is TGTGCCAGCAGTCCCGAATCGAACACTGAAGCTTTCTTT.

A few counts support this clonotype. This sequence joins TRBV10-3 and TRBJ1-1, with D unresolved. Trimming pared 0 bases from V and 4 bases from J, leaving 6 bases between. The germline V gene encodes CDR1 ENHRY and CDR2 SYGVKD. This CDR3 has 13 amino acids. As DNA, the CDR3 is TGTGCCATCAGTGAGTCATGGAGCACTGAAGCTTTCTTT. Protein product: CAISESWSTEAFF.

This clonotype was seen more than once but under ten times. V is TRBV27 and J is TRBJ2-3; D not certain. CDR3 length: 16 amino acids. Germline V gene lookup returns CDR1 MNHEY and CDR2 SMNVEV (reference sequence). Trimming stripped 5 bases from V and 1 base from J, with 16 bases between. The CDR3 loop reads CASSPLIPLGTDTQYF. The DNA of the CDR3 is TGTGCCAGCAGTCCCTTGATACCGTTGGGCACAGATACGCAGTATTTT.

The rearrangement links TRBV12-5 to TRBJ2-1, with 14 bases identical to TRBD2. The germline V gene has CDR1 LGHNT and CDR2 FRNRAP. V was clipped by 3 bases and J by 4 bases; unmatched bases: 8. The CDR3 runs to 18 residues. The CDR3 region is CASGFETGTSGSYNEQFF. The CDR3 DNA reads as TGTGCTAGTGGTTTCGAAACCGGGACTAGCGGGAGTTACAATGAGCAGTTCTTC.

The V gene is TRBV20-1, the J gene TRBJ2-7; perhaps TRBD2 as D (5 bases). The CDR3 has 13 residues. Trimming left V 6 bases short and J 0 bases short, with 12 bases between. Germline V gives CDR1 DFQATT, CDR2 SNEGSKA (reference sequence). Here the CDR3 DNA reads TGCAGTGCGGAAGGACTGAGCTCCTACGAGCAGTACTTC. Protein product: CSAEGLSSYEQYF.

This CDR3 is CASKLAGGTSYEQYF. The CDR3 nucleotides are TGTGCCAGCAAACTAGCGGGAGGTACCTCCTACGAGCAGTACTTC. The V gene is TRBV7-2, the J gene TRBJ2-7; TRBD2 matches at 12 bases. Per the germline V gene, CDR1 is SGHTA and CDR2 is FQGNSA. The ends lost 7 bases at V and 0 bases at J; junction bases unmatched: 4. This CDR3 has 15 residues.

V usage is TRBV4-3 and J usage is TRBJ1-1, with D uncertain. Germline V gives CDR1 LGHNA, CDR2 YSLEER. The CDR3 consists of 18 residues. V shed 0 bases and J shed 4 bases, with 21 bases lying between them. CDR3 residues: CASSQDRAARAPTTEAFF. The CDR3 coding sequence is TGCGCCAGCAGCCAAGATCGGGCAGCGAGGGCCCCCACCACTGAAGCTTTCTTT.

The V gene is TRBV6-5, the J gene TRBJ1-3, with a weak D call TRBD1 (6 bases). The CDR3 length is 16 residues. Per germline, CDR1 MNHEY and CDR2 SVGAGI. Trimming removed 5 bases at V and 0 bases at J, with 14 bases between. The CDR3 is CASSRTAISSGNTIYF. In DNA form, the CDR3 reads TGTGCCAGCAGTCGGACAGCGATCAGCTCTGGAAACACCATATATTTT.

This clonotype showed up just a few times. CDR3 sequence reads: CASTAWGYTF. The CDR3 DNA reads as TGTGCCAGCACGGCGTGGGGCTACACCTTC. The gene calls are TRBV12-3 or TRBV12-4 and TRBJ1-2; no definite D call. Trimming shortened V by 7 bases and J by 8 bases, and 8 bases separated the two germline ends. CDR3 length equals 10 residues.

This chain connects TRBV4-1 to TRBJ2-2; maybe TRBD1 (5 bases). This CDR3 contains 13 residues. The germline V gene has CDR1 MGHRA and CDR2 YSYEKL. V lost 6 bases and J 3 bases, leaving 8 bases between the germline ends. This CDR3 is CASRPTDTGELFF. CDR3 in DNA: TGCGCCAGCAGACCGACAGACACCGGGGAGCTGTTTTTT.

The genes are TRBV7-2 and TRBJ2-5, with D maybe TRBD2 (7 bases). Germline V CDR1 and CDR2: SGHTA, FQGNSA. The CDR3 extends over 14 amino acids. V dropped 1 base and J dropped 5 bases, with 11 bases sitting between them. CDR3 sequence: CASSLGGGFETQYF. CDR3 DNA: TGTGCCAGCAGCTTAGGGGGGGGCTTTGAGACCCAGTACTTC.

This clonotype was counted only a few times. The genes are TRBV20-1 and TRBJ2-3, with a tentative D call TRBD1 (5 bases). CDR1 and CDR2 (germline): DFQATT, SNEGSKA (reference sequence). With 6 bases removed from V and 2 bases from J, the gap between germline ends came to 12 bases. CDR3 length equals 13 residues. The CDR3 sequence is CSAVTGPTDTQYF. In DNA, the CDR3 is TGCAGTGCAGTCACAGGTCCCACAGATACGCAGTATTTT.

V usage is TRBV10-3 and J usage is TRBJ2-7; 7 nucleotides agree with TRBD2. J lost 1 base, V lost 8 bases, and 11 bases had no gene match. The CDR3 consists of 15 residues. Germline V CDR1 and CDR2: ENHRY, SYGVKD. The CDR3 loop is CAIRQGGDASYEQYF. CDR3 nucleotide sequence: TGTGCCATCCGGCAGGGAGGGGATGCATCCTACGAGCAGTACTTC.

This chain uses TRBV9 with TRBJ1-2; TRBD1 agrees at 8 bases. This CDR3 has 16 amino acids. Germline CDR1 and CDR2: SGDLS and YYNGEE. The J segment lost 6 bases and the V segment lost 0 bases, leaving 10 bases of the junction unmatched. The CDR3 is CASSVAGTGVGDGYTF. The CDR3 DNA reads TGTGCCAGCAGCGTAGCCGGGACAGGAGTGGGGGATGGCTACACCTTC.

The chain combines TRBV14 with TRBJ2-1; 7 positions match TRBD1. This CDR3 has 15 amino acids. Looked up from germline, CDR1 is SGHDN and CDR2 is FVKESK. Trimming removed 1 base from V and 9 bases from J; junction bases left unmatched: 9. CDR3 in amino acids: CASSQVPGQVGEQFF. The CDR3, as DNA: TGTGCCAGCAGCCAAGTCCCTGGACAGGTCGGTGAGCAGTTCTTC. Combining the CDR3 with reference TRBV14 and TRBJ2-1 gives the whole variable domain EAGVTQFPSHSVIEKGQTVTLRCDPISGHDNLYWYRRVMGKEIKFLLHFVKESKQDESGMPNNRFLAERTGGTYSTLKVQPAELEDSGVYFCASSQVPGQVGEQFFGPGTRLTVL.

A few counts support this clonotype. V is TRBV4-3 and J is TRBJ2-3; 11 bases agree with TRBD2. J was trimmed by 5 bases and V by 8 bases; bases with no gene match: 3. The CDR3 extends over 13 amino acids. Germline lookup yields CDR1 LGHNA and CDR2 YSLEER. CDR3 bases: TGCGCCAGCCAAGGACTAGCGGGAGATACGCAGTATTTT. Translation gives CASQGLAGDTQYF.